One T cell receptor beta chain is described in this entry. Its antigen is as yet unknown. Reverse transcription of extracted RNA yielded cDNA, which provided the sequencing template. Generated by immunoSEQ multiplex PCR, the TCRdb table keeps only in-frame clones and is missing some. This sample carries 220,000 or so clones, more than 45% of them seen once, and the ten largest clones take under 0.5%. These data are taken from a study of CD8+ T cells in alopecia areata. Study-level background: The study gave treated patients oral tofacitinib at 5 to 10 mg twice daily.

Study-wide results and limits: Relative to normal scalp, lesional scalp, especially alopecia totalis/universalis, showed higher clonality.

The receptor's source is a human donor with alopecia areata. The sequencing used CD4+ T cells sorted from blood, collected at week 0.

This CDR3 is CAWSVRQREGLYNEQFF. In nucleotides, the CDR3 is TGTGCCTGGAGTGTTAGGCAGCGGGAGGGCCTCTACAATGAGCAGTTCTTC. The gene calls are TRBV30 and TRBJ2-1, with 10 nucleotides matching TRBD2. J was trimmed by 3 bases and V by 0 bases; bases with no gene match: 8. The germline V gene encodes CDR1 GTSNPN and CDR2 SVGIG (reference sequence). This CDR3 contains 17 residues.